This TCR beta chain was sequenced in a study of control samples from healthy donors and cancer patients. This clone appeared a few times. The CDR3 sequence is 15 residues long. The germline V gene encodes CDR1 DFQATT and CDR2 SNEGSKA (reference sequence). After removal of 3 bases from V and 3 bases from J, the junction contained 8 bases not matched to a gene. The assay was immunoSEQ multiplex PCR, and TCRdb's table has in-frame clones only and misses some. The sample records 400,000 to 450,000 clones, around 90% being singletons. The receptor was derived from a middle-aged man with head and neck cancer. The sequencing sample was made of PBMCs. The rearrangement joins TRBV20-1 to TRBJ2-4; 7 bases agree with TRBD1. The CDR3 bases are TGCAGTGCTAGTTCGACAGGGTTCGGCAAAAACATTCAGTACTTC. Translating it yields CSASSTGFGKNIQYF.